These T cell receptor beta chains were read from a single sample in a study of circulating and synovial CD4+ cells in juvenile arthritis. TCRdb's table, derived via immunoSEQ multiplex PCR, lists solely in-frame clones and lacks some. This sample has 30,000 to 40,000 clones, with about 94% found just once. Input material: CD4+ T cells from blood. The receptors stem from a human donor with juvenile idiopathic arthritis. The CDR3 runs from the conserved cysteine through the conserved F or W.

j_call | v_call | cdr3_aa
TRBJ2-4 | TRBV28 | CASSLAGGRAKNIQYF
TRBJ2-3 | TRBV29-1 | CSGLLTGLLTDTQYF
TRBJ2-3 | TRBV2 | CASGARTAADTQYF
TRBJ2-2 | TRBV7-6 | CASSLADLSGTNTGELFF
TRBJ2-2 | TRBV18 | CASSPGLAGGASTGELFF
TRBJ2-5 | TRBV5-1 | CASSQRTSGGFGYQETQYF
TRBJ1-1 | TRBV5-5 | CASSWGQGATEAFF
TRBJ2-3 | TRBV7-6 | CASSLGVGGPTDTQYF
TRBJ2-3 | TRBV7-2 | CASSLGVAGGTDTQYF
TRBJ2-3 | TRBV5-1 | CASSSTGFTDTQYF
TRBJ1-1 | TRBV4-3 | CASSQGGGGNTEAFF
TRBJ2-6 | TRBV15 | CATSRGGPGANVLTF
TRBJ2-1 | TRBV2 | CASRSRTGLNEQFF
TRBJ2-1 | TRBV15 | CATSSDWGIGTGINEQFF
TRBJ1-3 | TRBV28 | CASSFRDRFILGNTIYF
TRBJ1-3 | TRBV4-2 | CASSPGTGNSGNTIYF
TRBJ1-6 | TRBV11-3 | CASSFPGTGTYNSPLHF
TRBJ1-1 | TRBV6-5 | CASRALTGRTEAFF
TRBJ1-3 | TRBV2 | CASSVYKQGSGNTIYF
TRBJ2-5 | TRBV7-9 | CASSRSGGGETQYF
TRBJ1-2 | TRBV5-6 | CASSWSGSYGYTF
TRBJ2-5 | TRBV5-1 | CASKWRPASGGEVTQYF
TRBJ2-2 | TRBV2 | CASSEGHPNTGELFF
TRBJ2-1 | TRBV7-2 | CASSLANYEQFF
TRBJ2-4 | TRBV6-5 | CASSYSIGLAKNIQYF
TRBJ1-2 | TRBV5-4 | CASSFGTRNYGYTF
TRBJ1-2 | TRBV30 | CAWSSQLANYGYTF
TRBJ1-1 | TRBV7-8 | CASSLDPGEAFF
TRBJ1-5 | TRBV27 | CASRFATGNQPQHF
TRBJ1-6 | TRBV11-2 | CAGSLGPGQGSTLHF
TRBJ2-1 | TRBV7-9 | CASSLSGGQGQFF
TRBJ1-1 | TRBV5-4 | CASSPTTMNTEAFF
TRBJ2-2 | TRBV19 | CASSITSSTGELFF
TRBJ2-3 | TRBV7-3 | CASSFISGGFTDTQYF